This T cell receptor beta chain was identified in a study of shared clonotypes between healthy human individuals. The authors ran the assay at deep level. As processed by the authors: Filtering of immunoSEQ junctional sequences could not match full-length read filtering. Libraries were prepared by immunoSEQ multiplex PCR; TCRdb keeps only in-frame clonotypes and omits some of them. V, J and clone size are taken as reported in that table, and D and trimming were inferred from the DNA itself. This repertoire shows some 500,000 clones, 75% to 80% found once; its top ten account for about 12%. The CDR3 consists of 16 residues. All of the donors resided in Nashville, Tennessee, and each was a Caucasian adult. Remarks on this clone: Its matching antigen is unknown.

Whole-study findings and limits: Clonotype sharing among donors was expected to depend on sequencing depth.

The origin of this receptor is a woman between 40 and 55 years old in good health. Some clones in this sample may be carry-over from other donors' samples. Sample: PBMCs. The rearrangement uses TRBV12-1 and TRBJ1-5; the D call TRBD1 from the table was never checked on the DNA. TRBV12-1 is flagged as a pseudogene. The CDR3, as DNA: TGTGCCAGCAGCCACCAGGACAGATATAGCAATCAGCCCCAGCATTTT. Protein product: CASSHQDRYSNQPQHF.